This TCR beta chain was identified during a study of blood T cell repertoires in COVID-19. The junction had 6 bases not matched to a gene; V was cut back by 6 bases and J by 2 bases. In germline, CDR1 is SQVTM, CDR2 ANQGSEA. The CDR3 covers 13 residues. Sequenced by immunoSEQ multiplex PCR; TCRdb stores in-frame clones only, minus some. The table includes about 230,000 clones, 75% to 90% detected once. This study enrolled people aged roughly 18 to 90 from around 26 US geographic areas. V and J are TRBV29-1 and TRBJ1-2; 7 nucleotides agree with TRBD1. This TCR derives from a woman under 40 who had been exposed to COVID-19. Sequencing input: PBMCs or T cells enriched from blood (not recorded which). As DNA, the CDR3 is TGCAGCGTCGCCGACAGGGCGAACTATGGCTACACCTTC. Translating gives CSVADRANYGYTF.